Below, 14 T cell receptor beta chains from the same sample are listed, as sequenced in a study of T-cell memory formation after mild COVID-19. TCRdb re-called the 5' RACE reads with MiXCR, one entry per CDR3 protein. The sample consists of about 350,000 distinct CDR3 sequences, approximately 14% of them appearing once. Sequences were obtained from PBMCs or a T cell subset sorted from them (not recorded which). The receptors derive from a man between 18 and 35 years old who had mild COVID-19 (a few samples of this study predate the infection). Cell type and time point are not known.

In this sample, this clonotype turned up a few times. The chain combines TRBV3-1 with TRBJ2-1; 8 bases are a match to TRBD1. Germline loops: CDR1 LGHDT, CDR2 YNNKEL (reference sequence). The trim removed 4 bases at V and 8 bases at J, leaving 10 bases unmatched. The CDR3 has 15 residues. The CDR3: CASSLPGQATYEQFF. The CDR3 nucleotides are TGTGCCAGCAGCCTCCCGGGACAGGCGACATATGAGCAGTTCTTC.

The gene calls are TRBV5-4 and TRBJ2-3; the D call may be TRBD1 or TRBD2 (6 bases each). The CDR3 consists of 18 residues. Germline V gene lookup returns CDR1 SGHNT and CDR2 YYREEE (reference sequence). V was trimmed by 0 bases and J by 0 bases, leaving 17 bases between them. CDR3 DNA sequence: TGTGCCAGCAGCTTGGTGTGGACGGGGGCAACTAGCACAGATACGCAGTATTTT. Its translation: CASSLVWTGATSTDTQYF. The complete variable domain, with remaining parts taken from reference TRBV5-4 and TRBJ2-3, reads ETGVTQSPTHLIKTRGQQVTLRCSSQSGHNTVSWYQQALGQGPQFIFQYYREEENGRGNFPPRFSGLQFPNYSSELNVNALELDDSALYLCASSLVWTGATSTDTQYFGPGTRLTVL.

This clonotype was counted between two and nine times. The chain couples TRBV27 to TRBJ1-2; 7 nucleotides agree with TRBD1. The CDR3 totals 14 residues. V lost 8 bases and J lost 2; bases outside the gene matches: 8. Per the germline V gene, CDR1 is MNHEY and CDR2 is SMNVEV (reference sequence). The DNA for the CDR3 is TGTGCCAGCCGTAGAGGGGGCGTCAACTATGGCTACACCTTC. Encoded protein: CASRRGGVNYGYTF.

The chain is built from TRBV5-1 and TRBJ1-2; a weak D match, TRBD1 (6 bases). The CDR3 covers 14 residues. The germline CDR1 and CDR2 sequences are SGHRS and YFSETQ. The germline V and J ends were trimmed by 0 bases and 4 bases, with 10 bases remaining between them. CDR3 bases: TGCGCCAGCAGCTTGGGAGGGGACACCTATGGCTACACCTTC. Translated: CASSLGGDTYGYTF. The complete variable domain, with remaining parts taken from reference TRBV5-1 and TRBJ1-2, reads KAGVTQTPRYLIKTRGQQVTLSCSPISGHRSVSWYQQTPGQGLQFLFEYFSETQRNKGNFPGRFSGRQFSNSRSEMNVSTLELGDSALYLCASSLGGDTYGYTFGSGTRLTVV.

At least ten counts were recorded for this clonotype. J is TRBJ2-5 and V is TRBV4-1; D is ambiguous. The CDR3 has 13 amino acids. Germline V gene lookup returns CDR1 MGHRA and CDR2 YSYEKL. With 5 bases removed from V and 4 bases from J, the gap between germline ends came to 11 bases. DNA for the CDR3: TGCGCCAGCAGCTTCCTATTTGGAGAGACCCAGTACTTC. It yields the protein CASSFLFGETQYF.

V usage is TRBV6-2 or TRBV6-3 and J usage is TRBJ2-3; no firm D call. Germline loops: CDR1 MNHEY, CDR2 SVGEGT. This CDR3 contains 13 residues. Trimming shortened V by 0 bases and J by 7 bases, and 8 bases separated the two germline ends. The DNA for the CDR3 is TGTGCCAGCAGTTACTCTACGGCAAATACGCAGTATTTT. This translates into CASSYSTANTQYF.

The table lists this clonotype with many counts. This sequence joins TRBV27 and TRBJ2-2; D possibly uses TRBD1 or TRBD2 (5 bases each). Germline CDR1 MNHEY, CDR2 SMNVEV (reference sequence). CDR3 length: 16 amino acids. V gave up 4 bases and J gave up 5 bases, with 17 bases separating them. Here the CDR3 DNA reads TGTGCCAGCAGTTCCCCATCCGGGACGGCTACCGGGGAGCTGTTTTTT. Translated, it gives CASSSPSGTATGELFF.

The chain is built from TRBV3-1 and TRBJ2-6; D not certain. Looked up from germline, CDR1 is LGHDT and CDR2 is YNNKEL (reference sequence). V gave up 7 bases and J gave up 0 bases, with 10 bases separating them. CDR3 length: 15 residues. The CDR3 region is CASTLKGSGANVLTF. The CDR3 nucleotides are TGTGCCAGCACCCTAAAGGGCTCTGGGGCCAACGTCCTGACTTTC.

This clonotype was detected a few times. The V gene is TRBV10-3, the J gene TRBJ1-2; no clear D gene. Germline CDR1 reads ENHRY; CDR2 reads SYGVKD. The CDR3 consists of 11 residues. Trimming cost V 7 bases and J 8 bases, with 11 bases left between them. The CDR3 DNA follows: TGTGCCATCATCGGGGAATGGGGCTACACCTTC. Amino acid sequence: CAIIGEWGYTF.

A few counts support this clonotype. The rearrangement uses TRBV29-1 and TRBJ2-5; 9 bases fit TRBD1. Trimming took 3 bases from V and 4 from J; bases not matched to a gene: 6. Germline CDR1 SQVTM, CDR2 ANQGSEA. The CDR3 is made up of 14 amino acids. In nucleotides, the CDR3 is TGCAGCGTTGAGGGACCGGGACAGGGAGAGACCCAGTACTTC. This sequence encodes CSVEGPGQGETQYF.

This clonotype has only a few counts. V is TRBV10-3 and J is TRBJ1-1; D might be TRBD1 (6 bases). Germline V gene lookup returns CDR1 ENHRY and CDR2 SYGVKD. This CDR3 is 11 amino acids long. V lost 6 bases to trimming and J lost 8 bases, with 10 bases between them. CDR3 loop: CAIRETGEAFF. The CDR3 DNA follows: TGTGCCATCAGAGAAACAGGGGAAGCTTTCTTT.

This chain links TRBV6-5 with TRBJ2-5; D unresolved. Germline CDR1 reads MNHEY; CDR2 reads SVGAGI. Trimming took 5 bases from V and 3 from J, leaving 10 bases between them. The CDR3 is made up of 13 amino acids. The CDR3 nucleotides are TGTGCCAGCAGTAGGACCAGAAAAGAGACCCAGTACTTC. This translates into CASSRTRKETQYF.

The chain joins TRBV20-1 to TRBJ1-5; no clear D gene. CDR1 and CDR2 from the germline V gene are DFQATT and SNEGSKA (reference sequence). V was trimmed by 2 bases and J by 7 bases, leaving 12 bases between them. The CDR3 runs to 13 residues. The CDR3 DNA is TGCAGTGCTAGATTCCGGGGTCCCCAGCCCCAGCATTTT. Protein sequence: CSARFRGPQPQHF.

The rearrangement links TRBV7-2 to TRBJ2-7; D gene unclear. The CDR3 is 11 amino acids. Trimming cost V 2 bases and J 7 bases, with 6 bases left between them. Germline V gene lookup returns CDR1 SGHTA and CDR2 FQGNSA. CDR3 DNA: TGTGCCAGCAGCTTATTGAGGGAGCAGTACTTC. As protein: CASSLLREQYF.